This TCR beta chain was obtained from a study of blood T cell repertoires in COVID-19. Study-level background: Sites across the United States, Italy and Spain contributed samples from acute and convalescent COVID-19.

In the source study's methods: Cell counts per sample came from amplifying reference gene primers. Produced via immunoSEQ multiplex PCR; TCRdb's table is partial and in-frame only. The D gene and trimming were derived from the DNA, and the V and J assignments and clone size from that table. The sample lists about 100,000 clones; about 91% were seen once. The CDR3 totals 16 residues. V lost 4 bases to trimming and J lost 11 bases; unmatched junction nucleotides: 14. Germline CDR1 is GTSNPN and CDR2 is SVGIG (reference sequence). V gene TRBV30 combines with J gene TRBJ2-1; 13 bases align to TRBD2. The source of this sequence is a human donor in a cohort sampled during active COVID-19. Sequenced sample: peripheral blood. CDR3: CAWTRELRTSGGKQFF. CDR3 in DNA: TGTGCCTGGACACGCGAGCTTAGGACTAGCGGGGGAAAGCAGTTCTTC.